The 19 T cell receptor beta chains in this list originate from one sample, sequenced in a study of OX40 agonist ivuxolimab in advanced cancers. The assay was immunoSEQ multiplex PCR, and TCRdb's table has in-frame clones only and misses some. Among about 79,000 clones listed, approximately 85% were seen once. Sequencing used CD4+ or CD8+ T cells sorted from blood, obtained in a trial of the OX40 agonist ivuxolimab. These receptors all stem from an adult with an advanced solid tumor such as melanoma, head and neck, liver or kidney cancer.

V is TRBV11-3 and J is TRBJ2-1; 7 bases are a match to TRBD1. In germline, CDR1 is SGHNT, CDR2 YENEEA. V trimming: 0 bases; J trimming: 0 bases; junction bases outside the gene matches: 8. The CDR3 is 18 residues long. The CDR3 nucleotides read TGTGCCAGCAGCTTAGATCGCTGGGGACAGAGCTCCTACAATGAGCAGTTCTTC. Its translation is CASSLDRWGQSSYNEQFF.

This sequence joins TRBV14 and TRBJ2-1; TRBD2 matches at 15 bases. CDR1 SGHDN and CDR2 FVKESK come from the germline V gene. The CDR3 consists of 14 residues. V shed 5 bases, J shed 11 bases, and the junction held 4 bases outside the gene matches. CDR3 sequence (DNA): TGTGCCAGCAGCGTGGGACTAGCGGGAGGTCAGCAGTTCTTC. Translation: CASSVGLAGGQQFF.

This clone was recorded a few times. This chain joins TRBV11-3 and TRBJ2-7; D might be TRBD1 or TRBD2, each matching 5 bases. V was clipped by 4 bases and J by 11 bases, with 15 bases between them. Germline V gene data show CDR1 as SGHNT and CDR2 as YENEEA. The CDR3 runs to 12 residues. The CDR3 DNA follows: TGTGCCAGCAGCTCTCTTCCGGGACGAGAGTACTTC. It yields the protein CASSSLPGREYF.

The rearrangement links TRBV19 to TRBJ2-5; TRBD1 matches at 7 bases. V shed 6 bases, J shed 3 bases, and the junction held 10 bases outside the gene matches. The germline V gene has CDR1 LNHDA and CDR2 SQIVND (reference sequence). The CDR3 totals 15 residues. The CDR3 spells CASSPQQGSKETQYF. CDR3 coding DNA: TGTGCCAGTAGCCCACAACAGGGGAGCAAAGAGACCCAGTACTTC. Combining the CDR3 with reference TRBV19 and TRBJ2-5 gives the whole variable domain DGGITQSPKYLFRKEGQNVTLSCEQNLNHDAMYWYRQDPGQGLRLIYYSQIVNDFQKGDIAEGYSVSREKKESFPLTVTSAQKNPTAFYLCASSPQQGSKETQYFGPGTRLLVL.

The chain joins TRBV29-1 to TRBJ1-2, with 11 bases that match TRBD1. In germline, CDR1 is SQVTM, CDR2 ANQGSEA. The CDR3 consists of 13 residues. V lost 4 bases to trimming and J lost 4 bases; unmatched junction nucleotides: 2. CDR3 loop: CSVGTGGSYGYTF. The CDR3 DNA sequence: TGCAGCGTTGGGACAGGGGGCTCCTATGGCTACACCTTC.

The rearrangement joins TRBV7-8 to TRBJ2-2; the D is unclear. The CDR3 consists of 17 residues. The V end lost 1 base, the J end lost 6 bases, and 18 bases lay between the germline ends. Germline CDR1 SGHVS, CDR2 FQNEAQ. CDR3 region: CASSLVVQLGLSGELFF. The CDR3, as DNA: TGTGCCAGCAGCTTAGTTGTGCAATTGGGTCTGTCCGGGGAGCTGTTTTTT.

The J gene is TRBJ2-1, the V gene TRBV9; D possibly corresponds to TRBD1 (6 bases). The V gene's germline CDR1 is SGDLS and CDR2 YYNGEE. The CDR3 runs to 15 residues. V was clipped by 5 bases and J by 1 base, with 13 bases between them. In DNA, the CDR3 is TGTGCCAGCAGTCACGGACAGATTTCCTACAATGAGCAGTTCTTC. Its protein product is CASSHGQISYNEQFF.

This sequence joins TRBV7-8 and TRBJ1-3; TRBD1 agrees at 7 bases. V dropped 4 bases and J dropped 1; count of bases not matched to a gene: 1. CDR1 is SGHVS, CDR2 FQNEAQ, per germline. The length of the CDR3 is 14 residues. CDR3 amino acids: CASSYRGSGNTIYF. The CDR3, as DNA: TGTGCCAGCAGCTACAGGGGTTCTGGAAACACCATATATTTT.

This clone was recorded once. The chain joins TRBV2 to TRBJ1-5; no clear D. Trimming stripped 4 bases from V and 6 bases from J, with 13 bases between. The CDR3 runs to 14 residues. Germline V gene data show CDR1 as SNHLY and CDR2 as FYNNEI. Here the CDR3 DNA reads TGTGCCAGCAGTGTATCGCCTTCGGGTCAGCCCCAGCATTTT. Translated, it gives CASSVSPSGQPQHF.

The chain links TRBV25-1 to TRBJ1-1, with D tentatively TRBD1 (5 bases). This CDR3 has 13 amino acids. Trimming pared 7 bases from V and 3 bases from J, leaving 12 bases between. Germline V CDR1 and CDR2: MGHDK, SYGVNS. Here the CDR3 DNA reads TGTGCCAGCAAATGGGGGTCGGACACTGAAGCTTTCTTT. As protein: CASKWGSDTEAFF. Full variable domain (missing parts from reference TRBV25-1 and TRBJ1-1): EADIYQTPRYLVIGTGKKITLECSQTMGHDKMYWYQQDPGMELHLIHYSYGVNSTEKGDLSSESTVSRIRTEHFPLTLESARPSHTSQYLCASKWGSDTEAFFGQGTRLTVV.

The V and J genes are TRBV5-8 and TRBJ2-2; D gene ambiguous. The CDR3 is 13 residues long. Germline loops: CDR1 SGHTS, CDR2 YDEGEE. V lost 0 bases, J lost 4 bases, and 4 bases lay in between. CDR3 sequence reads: CASSLVSTGELFF. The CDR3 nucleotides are TGTGCCAGCAGCTTGGTGAGCACCGGGGAGCTGTTTTTT. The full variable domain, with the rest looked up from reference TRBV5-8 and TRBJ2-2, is EAGVTQSPTHLIKTRGQQATLRCSPISGHTSVYWYQQALGLGLQFLLWYDEGEERNRGNFPPRFSGRQFPNYSSELNVNALELEDSALYLCASSLVSTGELFFGEGSRLTVL.

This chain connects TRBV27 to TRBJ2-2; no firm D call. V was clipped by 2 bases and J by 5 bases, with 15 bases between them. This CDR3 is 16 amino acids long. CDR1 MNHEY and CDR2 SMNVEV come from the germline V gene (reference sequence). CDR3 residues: CASSLLKGPGTGELFF. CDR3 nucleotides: TGTGCCAGCAGTTTACTCAAAGGCCCCGGGACCGGGGAGCTGTTTTTT.

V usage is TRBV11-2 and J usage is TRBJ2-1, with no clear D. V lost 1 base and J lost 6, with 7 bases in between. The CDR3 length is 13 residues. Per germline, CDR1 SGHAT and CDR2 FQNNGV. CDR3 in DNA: TGTGCCAGCAGCTTAGCCCCGATCAATGAGCAGTTCTTC. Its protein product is CASSLAPINEQFF.

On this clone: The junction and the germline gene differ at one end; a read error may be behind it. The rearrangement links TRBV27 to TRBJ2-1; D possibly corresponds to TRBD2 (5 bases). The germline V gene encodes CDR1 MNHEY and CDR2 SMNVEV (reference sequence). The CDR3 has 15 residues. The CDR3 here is CASSLSPSLYNEQFF. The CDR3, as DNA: TGTGCCAGCAGTCTATCCCCTAGCCTCTACAATGAGCAGTTCTTC.

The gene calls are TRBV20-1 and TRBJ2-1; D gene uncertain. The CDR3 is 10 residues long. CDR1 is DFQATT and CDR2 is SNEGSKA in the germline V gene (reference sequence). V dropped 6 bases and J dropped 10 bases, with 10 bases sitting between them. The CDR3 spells CSASVAEQFF. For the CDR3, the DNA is TGCAGTGCATCGGTGGCAGAGCAGTTCTTC.

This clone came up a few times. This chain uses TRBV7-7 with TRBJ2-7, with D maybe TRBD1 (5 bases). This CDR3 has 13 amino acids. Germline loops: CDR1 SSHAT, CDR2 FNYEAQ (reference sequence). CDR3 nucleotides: TGTGCTAGCCTTAAACAGGACTCCTACGAGCAGTACTTC. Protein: CASLKQDSYEQYF. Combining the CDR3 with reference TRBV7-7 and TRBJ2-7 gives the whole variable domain GAGVSQSPRYKVTKRGQDVTLRCDPISSHATLYWYQQALGQGPEFLTYFNYEAQPDKSGLPSDRFSAERPEGSISTLTIQRTEQRDSAMYRCASLKQDSYEQYFGPGTRLTVT.

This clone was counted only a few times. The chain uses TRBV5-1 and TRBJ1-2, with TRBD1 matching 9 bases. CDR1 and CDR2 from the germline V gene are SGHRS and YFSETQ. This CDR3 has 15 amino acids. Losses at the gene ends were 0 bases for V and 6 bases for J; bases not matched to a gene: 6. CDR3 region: CASSLAYRTGDGYTF. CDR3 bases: TGCGCCAGCAGCTTGGCTTACAGGACAGGGGATGGCTACACCTTC.

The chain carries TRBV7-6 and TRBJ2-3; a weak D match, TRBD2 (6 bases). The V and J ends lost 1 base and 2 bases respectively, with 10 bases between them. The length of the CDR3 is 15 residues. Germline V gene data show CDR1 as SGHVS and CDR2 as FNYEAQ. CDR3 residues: CASSLDGGFTDTQYF. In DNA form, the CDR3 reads TGTGCCAGCAGCTTAGATGGGGGGTTCACAGATACGCAGTATTTT.

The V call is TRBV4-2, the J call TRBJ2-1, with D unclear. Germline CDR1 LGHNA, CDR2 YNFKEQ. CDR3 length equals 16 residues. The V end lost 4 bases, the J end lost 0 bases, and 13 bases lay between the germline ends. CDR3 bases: TGTGCCAGCAGCCCCCAAATAGCTAGCTCCTACAATGAGCAGTTCTTC. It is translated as CASSPQIASSYNEQFF.